A selection of T cell receptor beta chains follows, all from one sample in a study of cytomegalovirus exposure and HLA in healthy donors. The table came from immunoSEQ multiplex PCR; TCRdb's copy has only in-frame clones and leaves some out. The data show about 130,000 clones, around 10% seen once. Sequencing used PBMCs. Receptors were obtained from a man over 45 in good health and CMV-seronegative. The CDR3 runs from the conserved cysteine through the conserved F or W. A D gene is named only where the DNA matches it firmly. Only some rows state a clone size, as once, few, many or a class for expanded clones.

>TRBV9|-|TRBJ1-3|-
CASSADHRVLGNTIYF
TGTGCCAGCAGCGCCGATCACAGGGTTCTTGGAAACACCATATATTTT
>TRBV6-1|TRBD1|TRBJ2-1|-
CASSDPGTEDNEQFF
TGTGCCAGCAGTGACCCCGGGACAGAAGACAATGAGCAGTTCTTC
>TRBV29-1|-|TRBJ1-1|few
CSVENERRTGAFF
TGCAGCGTTGAGAATGAAAGGCGGACTGGAGCTTTCTTT
>TRBV2|-|TRBJ2-5|few
CASSEPGVGTQYF
TGTGCCAGCAGTGAACCGGGGGTGGGGACCCAGTACTTC
>TRBV10-1|TRBD2|TRBJ2-3|-
CASSGGSGRALDTQYF
TGCGCCAGCAGTGGTGGTAGCGGGAGGGCCTTGGATACGCAGTATTTT
>TRBV6-5|TRBD2|TRBJ2-3|few
CASRVGGGETTQYF
TGTGCCAGCAGAGTAGGCGGGGGGGAGACTACGCAGTATTTT
>TRBV6-1|-|TRBJ1-3|-
CASSDDRRGNTIYF
TGTGCCAGCAGTGATGACCGGCGAGGGAACACCATATATTTT
>TRBV28|TRBD2|TRBJ2-7|few
CASRPSGRAYEQYF
TGTGCCAGCAGGCCTAGCGGGAGGGCCTACGAGCAGTACTTC
>TRBV6-5|TRBD2|TRBJ2-7|-
CATGGNSYEQYF
TGTGCTACGGGGGGTAACTCCTACGAGCAGTACTTC
>TRBV7-9|TRBD1|TRBJ2-5|few
CASSPSWTGRVETQYF
TGTGCCAGCAGCCCCTCCTGGACAGGGAGAGTGGAGACCCAGTACTTC
>TRBV9|-|TRBJ2-5|-
CASSYRTGETQYF
TGTGCCAGCAGCTACCGGACTGGAGAGACCCAGTACTTC
>TRBV15|-|TRBJ2-1|-
CATSRGWEEGYNEQFF
TGTGCCACCAGCAGAGGTTGGGAGGAGGGGTACAATGAGCAGTTCTTC
>TRBV19|-|TRBJ2-1|-
CASSKGLQGEQFF
TGTGCCAGTAGTAAGGGACTCCAAGGGGAGCAGTTCTTC
>TRBV6-1|TRBD2|TRBJ2-1|-
CASSSGSKGEQFF
TGTGCCAGCAGTAGCGGGAGTAAGGGTGAGCAGTTCTTC
>TRBV4-1|TRBD1|TRBJ2-7|few
CASSPTPGQFSEQYF
TGCGCCAGCAGCCCCACCCCGGGACAGTTTTCCGAGCAGTACTTC
>TRBV19|-|TRBJ1-4|few
CASSFTSSVGEKLFF
TGTGCCAGTAGTTTCACCTCTTCCGTCGGTGAAAAACTGTTTTTT
>TRBV28|TRBD2|TRBJ2-1|few
CASRSHAGASYNEQFF
TGTGCCAGCAGATCTCACGCGGGAGCCTCTTACAATGAGCAGTTCTTC
>TRBV29-1|TRBD2|TRBJ2-7|few
CSVAGLAGGTYEQYF
TGCAGCGTTGCGGGACTAGCGGGAGGAACCTACGAGCAGTACTTC